These 22 T cell receptor beta chains came from one sample sequenced in a study of CD8 T cells in ankylosing spondylitis. TCRdb itself ran the 5' RACE reads through MiXCR, one entry per CDR3 protein. The table has hundreds of thousands of distinct CDR3 sequences, around 18% seen once; the top ten hold 7.5% to 9.5%. The sequenced sample was blood, either unsorted or a sorted T cell fraction (not recorded which). Receptors were obtained from a male donor with ankylosing spondylitis or in good health (not recorded which).

The CDR3 DNA reads as TGCAGTGCTAGGGGGACAGGGGCCTCCGAGCAGTACGTC. It is translated as CSARGTGASEQYV. The chain has TRBV20-1 and TRBJ2-7, with 10 nucleotides matching TRBD1. From germline, CDR1 is DFQATT and CDR2 SNEGSKA (reference sequence). The CDR3 is 13 amino acids. Germline trimming cut 3 bases from V and 6 bases from J; bases unmatched to any gene: 5.

This clonotype was seen more than once but under ten times. The rearrangement links TRBV5-1 to TRBJ1-4; TRBD1 agrees at 9 bases. The CDR3 loop spans 13 amino acids. Germline CDR1 reads SGHRS; CDR2 reads YFSETQ. The V gene end was trimmed by 4 bases and the J gene end by 6 bases; junction bases not matched to a gene: 1. The CDR3 DNA sequence: TGCGCCAGCAGCCGGACAGGGGATGAAAAACTGTTTTTT. This sequence encodes CASSRTGDEKLFF.

V and J are TRBV20-1 and TRBJ2-7, with TRBD1 as a possible D gene (7 bases). V shed 6 bases and J shed 2 bases, with 8 bases lying between them. Germline V gene sequence: CDR1 DFQATT, CDR2 SNEGSKA (reference sequence). The CDR3 covers 11 residues. The CDR3 DNA sequence: TGCAGTGCCAGGGGGGCCTACGAGCAGTACGTC. This sequence encodes CSARGAYEQYV.

This chain uses TRBV7-8 with TRBJ2-7; TRBD1 might be the D (5 bases). Between the trimmed V and J ends, which lost 1 base and 6 bases, there was a span of 10 bases. The CDR3 is 13 residues long. CDR1 is SGHVS and CDR2 is FQNEAQ in the germline V gene. CDR3 sequence (DNA): TGTGCCAGCAGCTTAGAGGGGCTTCGCGAGCAGTACGTC. Translating it yields CASSLEGLREQYV.

This clonotype was seen only a few times. The rearrangement links TRBV4-1 to TRBJ1-4; tentative D call: TRBD1 (5 bases). Trimming cost V 4 bases and J 1 base, with 16 bases left between them. CDR3 length: 17 amino acids. Germline assignment: CDR1 MGHRA and CDR2 YSYEKL. CDR3 in DNA: TGCGCCAGCAGCCTCCAGGTAGCCGGGGGAACTAATGAAAAACTGTTTTTT. Translating gives CASSLQVAGGTNEKLFF.

Here the CDR3 DNA reads TGCAGTGCTTTCACAGGGGTAACTGAAGCTTTCTTT. Translation: CSAFTGVTEAFF. V usage is TRBV20-1 and J usage is TRBJ1-1; 7 positions agree with TRBD1. The CDR3 covers 12 residues. Germline V CDR1 and CDR2: DFQATT, SNEGSKA (reference sequence). V gave up 5 bases and J gave up 5 bases; unmatched junction bases: 5.

This clonotype was observed a handful of times. The J gene is TRBJ1-4, the V gene TRBV7-6, with 10 bases fitting TRBD1. This CDR3 region has 15 residues. The V gene end was trimmed by 4 bases and the J gene end by 8 bases; junction bases not matched to a gene: 7. Germline-derived CDR1 and CDR2 are SGHVS and FNYEAQ. The CDR3 region has the DNA TGTGCCAGCAGCTCAACCGGGACAGGGGTAGAAAAACTGTTTTTT. This gives the protein CASSSTGTGVEKLFF.

This clonotype showed up just a few times. This sequence joins TRBV12-3 or TRBV12-4 and TRBJ2-3, with a tentative D call TRBD1 (5 bases). There are 15 residues in the CDR3. Trimming left V 6 bases short and J 0 bases short, with 13 bases between. The CDR3 sequence: CASSLDSSSTDTQYF. The CDR3 DNA is TGTGCCAGCAGCCTCGACAGTTCTAGCACAGATACGCAGTATTTT.

The gene calls are TRBV20-1 and TRBJ2-1; TRBD2 aligns across 8 bases. CDR1 is DFQATT and CDR2 is SNEGSKA in the germline V gene (reference sequence). CDR3 size: 15 residues. Trimming took 0 bases from V and 5 from J; bases not matched to a gene: 6. Here the CDR3 DNA reads TGCAGTGCTAGAGATCCCCTAGCGGGCAACAATGAGCAGTTCTTC. It specifies CSARDPLAGNNEQFF.

The rearrangement links TRBV20-1 to TRBJ2-2; D is ambiguous. Trimming left V 0 bases short and J 0 bases short, with 11 bases between. In germline, CDR1 is DFQATT, CDR2 SNEGSKA (reference sequence). CDR3 size: 16 residues. The CDR3 bases are TGCAGTGCTAGAGATCACTGGCGTGCGAACACCGGGGAGCTGTTTTTT. Residues: CSARDHWRANTGELFF.

This clonotype was found a few times. The rearrangement links TRBV6-5 to TRBJ1-4; D might be TRBD1 (6 bases). Trimming stripped 2 bases from V and 7 bases from J, with 11 bases between. CDR1 is MNHEY, CDR2 SVGAGI, per germline. The CDR3 covers 14 residues. The CDR3: CASSYRAGVEKLFF. The DNA for the CDR3 is TGTGCCAGCAGTTACCGAGCAGGGGTTGAAAAACTGTTTTTT.

This clonotype has a handful of counts. The rearrangement links TRBV5-1 to TRBJ1-6; D is possibly TRBD1 (5 bases). Trimming pared 0 bases from V and 0 bases from J, leaving 7 bases between. This CDR3 is 16 amino acids long. CDR1 SGHRS and CDR2 YFSETQ come from the germline V gene. The CDR3 region is CASSLDGTSYNSPLHF. The CDR3 nucleotides are TGCGCCAGCAGCTTGGATGGGACCTCCTATAATTCACCCCTCCACTTT.

This clonotype turned up a few times. V gene TRBV18 combines with J gene TRBJ2-5, with TRBD2 matching 9 bases. There are 15 residues in the CDR3. CDR1 is KGHSH, CDR2 LQKENI, per germline. V trimming: 0 bases; J trimming: 1 base; junction bases outside the gene matches: 0. The CDR3 sequence is CASSPPTSGQETQYF. CDR3 nucleotide sequence: TGTGCCAGCTCACCACCGACTAGCGGCCAAGAGACCCAGTACTTC. The variable domain in full, with the rest retrieved from reference TRBV18 and TRBJ2-5, is NAGVMQNPRHLVRRRGQEARLRCSPMKGHSHVYWYRQLPEEGLKFMVYLQKENIIDESGMPKERFSAEFPKEGPSILRIQQVVRGDSAAYFCASSPPTSGQETQYFGPGTRLLVL.

This clonotype was counted a few times. The chain uses TRBV5-1 and TRBJ2-1; possibly TRBD2 for D (5 bases). V shed 3 bases and J shed 2 bases, with 15 bases lying between them. Germline CDR1 is SGHRS and CDR2 is YFSETQ. The CDR3 consists of 16 residues. CDR3 loop: CASSSPEGRTYNEQFF. CDR3 bases: TGCGCCAGCAGCTCCCCCGAGGGCCGAACCTACAATGAGCAGTTCTTC. Full variable domain (rest looked up from reference TRBV5-1 and TRBJ2-1): KAGVTQTPRYLIKTRGQQVTLSCSPISGHRSVSWYQQTPGQGLQFLFEYFSETQRNKGNFPGRFSGRQFSNSRSEMNVSTLELGDSALYLCASSSPEGRTYNEQFFGPGTRLTVL.

In its sample, this clonotype was seen many times. V gene TRBV3-1 combines with J gene TRBJ2-5; D is possibly TRBD1 (6 bases). The CDR3 has 13 residues. The germline V and J ends were trimmed by 1 base and 5 bases, with 8 bases remaining between them. Germline CDR1 reads LGHDT; CDR2 reads YNNKEL (reference sequence). The CDR3 DNA is TGTGCCAGCAGCCAAGCTGGACAGGAGACCCAGTACTTC. It specifies CASSQAGQETQYF.

The table lists this clonotype with a few counts. The chain recombines TRBV3-1 with TRBJ2-1; 7 bases agree with TRBD2. The CDR3 runs to 16 residues. After removal of 3 bases from V and 4 bases from J, the junction contained 9 bases not matched to a gene. Looked up from germline, CDR1 is LGHDT and CDR2 is YNNKEL (reference sequence). The CDR3 spells CASSHGPGGIYNEQFF. CDR3 DNA sequence: TGTGCCAGCAGCCATGGCCCGGGGGGAATTTACAATGAGCAGTTCTTC.

This clonotype was seen more than once but under ten times. The chain has TRBV5-1 and TRBJ1-2; D is unresolved. The CDR3 has 12 residues. Germline CDR1 and CDR2: SGHRS and YFSETQ. V was cut by 0 bases and J by 4 bases, with 4 bases left in between. CDR3: CASSLESYGYTF. CDR3 nucleotides: TGCGCCAGCAGCTTGGAATCCTATGGCTACACCTTC.

The J gene is TRBJ2-5, the V gene TRBV20-1; D gene ambiguous. This CDR3 has 13 amino acids. Trimming stripped 2 bases from V and 4 bases from J, with 11 bases between. The V gene's germline CDR1 is DFQATT and CDR2 SNEGSKA (reference sequence). CDR3 DNA sequence: TGCAGTGCTAGATTGGGGATCGGAGAGACCCAGTACTTC. Its translation: CSARLGIGETQYF.

The chain recombines TRBV7-2 with TRBJ2-1; D not certain. CDR3 length: 14 residues. Germline lookup yields CDR1 SGHTA and CDR2 FQGNSA. Trimming left V 4 bases short and J 0 bases short, with 7 bases between. The CDR3 reads CASSWGNSYNEQFF. The CDR3 nucleotides read TGTGCCAGCAGCTGGGGAAACTCCTACAATGAGCAGTTCTTC. Using reference TRBV7-2 and TRBJ2-1 for the parts outside the CDR3, the full variable domain is GAGVSQSPSNKVTEKGKDVELRCDPISGHTALYWYRQSLGQGLEFLIYFQGNSAPDKSGLPSDRFSAERTGGSVSTLTIQRTQQEDSAVYLCASSWGNSYNEQFFGPGTRLTVL.

This clonotype was counted ten times or more. The chain couples TRBV10-3 to TRBJ1-5, with D unresolved. Looked up from germline, CDR1 is ENHRY and CDR2 is SYGVKD. Trimming pared 4 bases from V and 1 base from J, leaving 8 bases between. The CDR3 contains 14 residues. CDR3 DNA sequence: TGTGCCATCAGTGTAACTCGGAGCAATCAGCCCCAGCATTTT. Its translation: CAISVTRSNQPQHF.

This clonotype has a handful of counts. V is TRBV5-1 and J is TRBJ1-3, with 7 bases lining up with TRBD1. V gave up 2 bases and J gave up 2 bases; unmatched junction bases: 7. CDR1 is SGHRS and CDR2 is YFSETQ in the germline V gene. This CDR3 region has 16 residues. In nucleotides, the CDR3 is TGCGCCAGCAGCTTAAACGGACAGGAAACTGGAAACACCATATATTTT. This gives the protein CASSLNGQETGNTIYF. The full variable domain, in which reference TRBV5-1 and TRBJ1-3 provide the parts outside the CDR3, is KAGVTQTPRYLIKTRGQQVTLSCSPISGHRSVSWYQQTPGQGLQFLFEYFSETQRNKGNFPGRFSGRQFSNSRSEMNVSTLELGDSALYLCASSLNGQETGNTIYFGEGSWLTVV.

In its sample, this clonotype was seen a few times. The chain recombines TRBV12-3 or TRBV12-4 with TRBJ1-2; 10 bases line up with TRBD1. J gave up 10 bases and V 4 bases, and 3 bases lay outside the gene matches. The CDR3 runs 12 residues. The CDR3 protein is CASSSGTGDYTF. The CDR3, as DNA: TGTGCCAGCAGTTCCGGGACAGGGGACTACACCTTC.